These T cell receptor beta chains were read from a single sample in a study of T cell responses to AZD1222 COVID-19 vaccine. Data came from immunoSEQ multiplex PCR; TCRdb stores just in-frame clones and leaves some out. The sample has some 110,000 clones, more than 70% seen once; the top ten hold around 17%. Sample: peripheral blood, taken 28 days after the second AZD1222 dose. These receptors came from an adult who received the AZD1222 COVID-19 vaccine. The CDR3 runs from the conserved cysteine through the conserved F or W. D genes are given only for firm matches. Clone size is stated in some rows and not others, as once, few, many or a class when expanded.

- | TRBJ2-1 | TRBD2 | TRBV4-2 | TGTGCCAGCAGCCAGGACCCCTCCCAGGCGCGCGGGAGCTACAATGAGCAGTTCTTC | CASSQDPSQARGSYNEQFF
- | TRBJ2-7 | - | TRBV20-1 | TGCAGTGCTGCCTCTCGGAACGAGCAGTACTTC | CSAASRNEQYF
- | TRBJ1-2 | - | TRBV2 | TGTGCCAGCAGTTACAGGGCGGCCTATGGCTACACCTTC | CASSYRAAYGYTF
- | TRBJ2-1 | - | TRBV5-1 | TGCGCCAGCCGGCCATCCCGGGGGTTGGGGGACAATGAGCAGTTCTTC | CASRPSRGLGDNEQFF
once | TRBJ1-2 | - | TRBV18 | TGTGCCAGCTCACCATTCGGCAGGGTGGGCGGCTACACCTTC | CASSPFGRVGGYTF
few | TRBJ1-1 | - | TRBV5-5 | TGTGCCAGCCTCCTAGCCCGGTTCACTGAAGCTTTCTTT | CASLLARFTEAFF
once | TRBJ1-3 | - | TRBV18 | TGTGCCAGCTCACCACCTTCTGTTACGAGAAACACCATATATTTT | CASSPPSVTRNTIYF
- | TRBJ1-5 | - | TRBV4-1 | TGCGCCAGCAGCCACCCCGGCCGAGGGCAGCCCCAGCATTTT | CASSHPGRGQPQHF
- | TRBJ2-1 | - | TRBV30 | TGTGCCTGGAGTGTACTCTTTGGGAATGAGCAGTTCTTC | CAWSVLFGNEQFF
once | TRBJ1-3 | - | TRBV6-1 | TGTGCCAGCAGTGAACTAACAGGGAGAAACACCATATATTTT | CASSELTGRNTIYF
- | TRBJ1-4 | TRBD1 | TRBV6-2/TRBV6-3 | TGTGCCAGCAGTCTGACCGGGACAGGGAGTGAAAAACTGTTTTTT | CASSLTGTGSEKLFF
- | TRBJ2-7 | - | TRBV5-1 | TGCGCCAGCAGCTCTAGCTACGAGCAGTACTTC | CASSSSYEQYF
once | TRBJ2-7 | TRBD1 | TRBV5-4 | TGTGCCAGCGGTCCGTTACAGGGGGCGCAGGGCTACGAGCAGTACTTC | CASGPLQGAQGYEQYF
- | TRBJ2-5 | TRBD2 | TRBV28 | TGTGCCAGCAGTTTAGGGGCTAGCGGATGGGAGACCCAGTACTTC | CASSLGASGWETQYF
- | TRBJ2-7 | - | TRBV3-1/TRBV3-2 | TGTGCCAGCAGCCATATCCCAGGGGTACGTACCGAGCAGTACTTC | CASSHIPGVRTEQYF
- | TRBJ1-6 | TRBD1 | TRBV3-1/TRBV3-2 | TGTGCCAGCAGCCGAACTACGGGACAGGGTGGCAAAATCAAGAATTCACCCCTCCACTTT | CASSRTTGQGGKIKNSPLHF
- | TRBJ2-3 | - | TRBV29-1 | TGCAGCGTGGGGGACGCCTATACGCAGTATTTT | CSVGDAYTQYF
- | TRBJ1-1 | - | TRBV18 | TGTGCCAGCTCCCCGGGACACCCAAACACTGAAGCTTTCTTT | CASSPGHPNTEAFF
medium-sized | TRBJ2-7 | - | TRBV7-2 | TGTGCCAGCAGCTTAGATTGGGGCCTAACCTACGAGCAGTACTTC | CASSLDWGLTYEQYF
- | TRBJ1-1 | TRBD1 | TRBV29-1 | TGCAGCGCGACAGGGGGGAACACTGAAGCTTTCTTT | CSATGGNTEAFF